The clone carrying this T cell receptor beta chain was detected ten times or more. Antigen: not known. The record originates from a study of neurological immune-mediated disorders. Study outcomes and limitations: A possible signature was seen in one related-CDR3 cluster, into which phylogenetic grouping placed the repertoires of 18 of 34 multiple sclerosis patients. The multiple sclerosis repertoire cluster lacked an association with any feature, whether clinical or MRI.

The cDNA was generated by 5'RACE with 10-nucleotide random UMIs. Over 170 million TCR-beta sequences (from 15-18 subjects) were yielded by each sequencing run. TCRdb recomputed calls from the 5' RACE reads with MiXCR, one row per CDR3 protein. The sample contains roughly 70,000 distinct CDR3 sequences, 5.2% of which appear only once. The receptor was derived from a woman younger than 45 with multiple sclerosis. Sample: PBMCs.

Written as DNA, the CDR3 is TGCAGTGCTAGAAACCCTAGCGGGGGGACCGGGGAGCTGTTTTTT. Translation gives CSARNPSGGTGELFF. The chain recombines TRBV20-1 with TRBJ2-2; TRBD2 matches 11 bases. CDR1 is DFQATT and CDR2 is SNEGSKA in the germline V gene (reference sequence). V lost 2 bases, J lost 5 bases, and 4 bases stayed unmatched. This CDR3 region has 15 residues.